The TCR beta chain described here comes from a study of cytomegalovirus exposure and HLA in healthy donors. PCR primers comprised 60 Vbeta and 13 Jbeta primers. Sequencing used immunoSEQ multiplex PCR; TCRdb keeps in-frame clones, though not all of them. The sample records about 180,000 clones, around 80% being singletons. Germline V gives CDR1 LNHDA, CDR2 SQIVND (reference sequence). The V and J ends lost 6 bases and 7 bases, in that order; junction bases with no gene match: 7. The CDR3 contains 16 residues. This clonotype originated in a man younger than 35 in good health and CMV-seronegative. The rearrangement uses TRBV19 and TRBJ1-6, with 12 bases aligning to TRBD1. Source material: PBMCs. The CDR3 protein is CASRGQGASLNSPLHF. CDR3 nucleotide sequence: TGTGCCAGTAGGGGACAGGGGGCCTCCTTGAATTCACCCCTCCACTTT.